This paragraph reports one TCR beta chain. Its antigen is still unknown. This sample was included in a study of T cell responses to AZD1222 COVID-19 vaccine. Whole-study findings and limits: Mostly white British, mostly female donors; authors suggested clonal diversity may be underestimated. Spike regions recognized by vaccine-associated CD4 TCRs spanned the protein, led by 160-218 and 743-854. Reportedly, nearly half the spike-specific TCRs target unmutated variant regions.

Second doses were pooled across both intervals (about 4 or about 12 weeks). Using immunoSEQ multiplex PCR, the repertoire was profiled, and TCRdb retains in-frame clones only, with some absent. The table records about 150,000 clones, 80% to 90% of them present only once. This CDR3 is 14 amino acids long. Germline V gives CDR1 SGHRS, CDR2 YFSETQ. Trimming took off 4 bases at V and 1 base at J, with 11 bases between the two ends. The chain couples TRBV5-1 to TRBJ1-1; D unclear. The sequence was collected from an adult who received the AZD1222 COVID-19 vaccine. The specimen comprised peripheral blood, sampled 28 days after the second AZD1222 dose. The CDR3 reads CASSQTPQNTEAFF. The CDR3 coding sequence is TGCGCCAGCAGCCAGACACCTCAGAACACTGAAGCTTTCTTT.